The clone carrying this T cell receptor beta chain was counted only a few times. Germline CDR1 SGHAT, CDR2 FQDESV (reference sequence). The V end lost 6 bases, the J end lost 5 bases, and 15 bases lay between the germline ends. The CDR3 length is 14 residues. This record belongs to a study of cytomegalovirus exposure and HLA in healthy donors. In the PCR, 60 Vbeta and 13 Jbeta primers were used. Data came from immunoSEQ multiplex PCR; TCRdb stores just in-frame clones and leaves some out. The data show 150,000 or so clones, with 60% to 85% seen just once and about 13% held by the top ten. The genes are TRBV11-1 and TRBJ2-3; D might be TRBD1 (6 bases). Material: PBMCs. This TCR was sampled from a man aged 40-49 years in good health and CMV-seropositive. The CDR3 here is CASRIGLQGDTQYF. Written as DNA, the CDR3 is TGTGCCAGCAGGATCGGATTACAGGGAGATACGCAGTATTTT.